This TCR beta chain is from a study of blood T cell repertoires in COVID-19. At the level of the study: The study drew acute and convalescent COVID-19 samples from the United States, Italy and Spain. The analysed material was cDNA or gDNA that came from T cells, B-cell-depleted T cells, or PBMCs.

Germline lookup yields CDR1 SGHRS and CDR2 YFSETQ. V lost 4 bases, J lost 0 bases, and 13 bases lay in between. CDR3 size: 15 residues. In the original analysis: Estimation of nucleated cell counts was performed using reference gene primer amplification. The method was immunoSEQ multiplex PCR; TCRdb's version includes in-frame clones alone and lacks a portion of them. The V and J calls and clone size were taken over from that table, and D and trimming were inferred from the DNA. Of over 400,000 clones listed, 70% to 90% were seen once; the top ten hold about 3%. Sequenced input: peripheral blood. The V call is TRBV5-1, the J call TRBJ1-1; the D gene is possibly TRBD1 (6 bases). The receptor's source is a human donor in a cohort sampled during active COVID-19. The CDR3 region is CASSDLTGMNTEAFF. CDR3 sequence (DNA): TGCGCCAGCAGCGACCTGACAGGCATGAACACTGAAGCTTTCTTT.